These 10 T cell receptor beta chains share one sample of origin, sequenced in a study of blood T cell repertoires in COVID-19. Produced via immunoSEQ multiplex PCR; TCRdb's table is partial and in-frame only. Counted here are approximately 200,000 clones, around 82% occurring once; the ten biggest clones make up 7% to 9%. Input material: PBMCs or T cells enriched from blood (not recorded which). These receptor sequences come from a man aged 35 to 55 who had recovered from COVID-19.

Here the CDR3 DNA reads TGTGCCAGCAGCGCCAGACTTGGAAACATTCAGTACTTC. This codes for CASSARLGNIQYF. The chain couples TRBV7-9 to TRBJ2-4, with D hard to call. The V gene's germline CDR1 is SEHNR and CDR2 FQNEAQ (reference sequence). The CDR3 totals 13 residues. V shed 5 bases and J shed 6 bases, with 11 bases lying between them. Full variable domain (missing parts from reference TRBV7-9 and TRBJ2-4): DTGVSQNPRHKITKRGQNVTFRCDPISEHNRLYWYRQTLGQGPEFLTYFQNEAQLEKSRLLSDRFSAERPKGSFSTLEIQRTEQGDSAMYLCASSARLGNIQYFGAGTRLSVL.

CDR3 bases: TGTGCCATCAGTCCAGGTGCTAACTATGGCTACACCTTC. Amino acids: CAISPGANYGYTF. The chain couples TRBV10-3 to TRBJ1-2, with no clear D. CDR3 length equals 13 residues. Germline loops: CDR1 ENHRY, CDR2 SYGVKD. Between the trimmed V and J ends, which lost 5 bases and 0 bases, there was a span of 7 bases.

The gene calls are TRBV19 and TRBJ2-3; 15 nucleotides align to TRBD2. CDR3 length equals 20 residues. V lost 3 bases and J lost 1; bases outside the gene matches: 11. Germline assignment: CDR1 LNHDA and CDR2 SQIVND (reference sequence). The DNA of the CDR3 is TGTGCCAGTAGTATCTGGACTAGCGGGGGGGTCCCCCGGGGCACAGATACGCAGTATTTT. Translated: CASSIWTSGGVPRGTDTQYF.

The CDR3 here is CASIGGFHYGYTF. The CDR3 DNA is TGTGCCAGTATTGGGGGGTTCCACTATGGCTACACCTTC. The chain combines TRBV19 with TRBJ1-2, with a tentative D call TRBD1 (5 bases). In germline, CDR1 is LNHDA, CDR2 SQIVND (reference sequence). This CDR3 has 13 residues. Deletions cut 7 bases from V and 3 bases from J, with 12 bases between.

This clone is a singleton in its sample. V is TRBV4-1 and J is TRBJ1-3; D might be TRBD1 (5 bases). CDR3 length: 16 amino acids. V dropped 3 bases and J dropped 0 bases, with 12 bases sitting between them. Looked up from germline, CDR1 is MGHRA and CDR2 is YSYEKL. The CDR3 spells CASSHGTGHSGNTIYF. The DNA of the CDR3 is TGCGCCAGCAGCCATGGAACAGGTCACTCTGGAAACACCATATATTTT.

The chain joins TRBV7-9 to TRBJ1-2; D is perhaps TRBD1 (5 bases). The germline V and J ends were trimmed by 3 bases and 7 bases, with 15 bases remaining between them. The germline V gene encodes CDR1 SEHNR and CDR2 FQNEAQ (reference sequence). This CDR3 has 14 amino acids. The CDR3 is CASSFQGQEGGYTF. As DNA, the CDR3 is TGTGCCAGCAGCTTTCAGGGCCAGGAGGGTGGCTACACCTTC. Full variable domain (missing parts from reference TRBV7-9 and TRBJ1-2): DTGVSQNPRHKITKRGQNVTFRCDPISEHNRLYWYRQTLGQGPEFLTYFQNEAQLEKSRLLSDRFSAERPKGSFSTLEIQRTEQGDSAMYLCASSFQGQEGGYTFGSGTRLTVV.

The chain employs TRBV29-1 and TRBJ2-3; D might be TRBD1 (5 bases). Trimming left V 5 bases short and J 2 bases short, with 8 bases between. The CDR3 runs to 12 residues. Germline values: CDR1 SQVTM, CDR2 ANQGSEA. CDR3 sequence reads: CSVYRFTDTQYF. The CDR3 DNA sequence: TGCAGCGTTTACAGGTTCACAGATACGCAGTATTTT.

CDR3 sequence: CASSIGGYEQYF. The CDR3 coding sequence is TGTGCCAGTAGTATAGGAGGGTACGAGCAGTACTTC. J is TRBJ2-7 and V is TRBV19, with D perhaps TRBD2 (5 bases). Germline loops: CDR1 LNHDA, CDR2 SQIVND (reference sequence). The CDR3 spans 12 residues. Trimming pared 1 base from V and 4 bases from J, leaving 5 bases between.

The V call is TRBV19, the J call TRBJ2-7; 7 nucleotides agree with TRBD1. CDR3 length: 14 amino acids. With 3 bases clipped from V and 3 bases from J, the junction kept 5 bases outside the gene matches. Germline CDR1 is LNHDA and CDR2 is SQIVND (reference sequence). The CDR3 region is CASSMTGINYEQYF. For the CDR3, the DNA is TGTGCCAGTAGTATGACAGGGATTAACTACGAGCAGTACTTC.

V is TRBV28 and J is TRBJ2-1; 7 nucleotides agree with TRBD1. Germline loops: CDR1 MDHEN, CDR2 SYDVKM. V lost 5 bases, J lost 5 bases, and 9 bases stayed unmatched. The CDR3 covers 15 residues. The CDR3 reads CASSPWTGQDNEQFF. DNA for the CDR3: TGTGCCAGCAGTCCCTGGACAGGTCAAGACAATGAGCAGTTCTTC.